The present entry profiles one T cell receptor (beta chain) with its context. Its antigen is not identified. The data stem from a study of sequential checkpoint blockade in melanoma. Overall study: Each arm's sequence ended with maintenance nivolumab. TCRβ was sequenced from DNA of 91 pretreatment tumors. Study-wide findings and caveats: About 30 times likelier clinical benefit followed increased tumor T-cell fraction and clonality.

TCRdb's table, derived via immunoSEQ multiplex PCR, lists solely in-frame clones and lacks some. The sample lists about 18,000 clones, 60% to 75% occurring once. In germline, CDR1 is GTSNPN, CDR2 SVGIG (reference sequence). The V gene end was trimmed by 3 bases and the J gene end by 1 base; junction bases not matched to a gene: 1. The CDR3 is 14 residues long. The treatment here: randomized to nivolumab then ipilimumab (arm A) or the reverse (arm B). Specimen: tumor tissue (inferred from file names), collected from a patient given nivolumab and ipilimumab in sequence. This TCR derives from a human donor with melanoma. The chain has TRBV30 and TRBJ2-5, with 11 bases that match TRBD1. The DNA of the CDR3 is TGTGCCTGGAGGGACAGGGGGCCCCAAGAGACCCAGTACTTC. Translation gives CAWRDRGPQETQYF.